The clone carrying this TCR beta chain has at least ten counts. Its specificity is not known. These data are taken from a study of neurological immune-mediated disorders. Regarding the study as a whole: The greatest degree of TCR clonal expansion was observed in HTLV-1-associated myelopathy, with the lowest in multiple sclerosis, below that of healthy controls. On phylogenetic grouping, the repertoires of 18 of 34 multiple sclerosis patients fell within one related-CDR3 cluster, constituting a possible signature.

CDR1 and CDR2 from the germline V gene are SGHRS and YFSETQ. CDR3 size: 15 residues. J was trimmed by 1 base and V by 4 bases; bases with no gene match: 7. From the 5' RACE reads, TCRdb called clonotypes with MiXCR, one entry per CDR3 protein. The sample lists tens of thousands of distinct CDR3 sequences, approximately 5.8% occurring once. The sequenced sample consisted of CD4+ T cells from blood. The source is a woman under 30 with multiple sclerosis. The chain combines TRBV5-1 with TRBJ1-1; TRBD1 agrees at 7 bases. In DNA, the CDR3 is TGCGCCAGCAGCCAGCGACAGGGATCGAACACTGAAGCTTTCTTT. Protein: CASSQRQGSNTEAFF.